This record covers a single T cell receptor (beta chain). Expressed TCRB transcripts were sequenced after all isolated RNA was converted to cDNA. The method was immunoSEQ multiplex PCR; TCRdb's version includes in-frame clones alone and lacks a portion of them. The repertoire has 60,000 or so clones, approximately 59% of them found once; the top ten carry roughly 2%. Germline trimming cut 3 bases from V and 4 bases from J; bases unmatched to any gene: 4. Germline-derived CDR1 and CDR2 are KGHSH and LQKENI. CDR3 length: 15 amino acids. The entry originates in a study of beta chain features in type 1 diabetes. About the study: All of the samples together had some 99 million sorted cells examined.

Sequencing was performed on Tregs from blood. The J gene is TRBJ1-2, the V gene TRBV18, with 11 bases matching TRBD1. This receptor was obtained from a young woman in good health. The CDR3 DNA reads TGTGCCAGCTCACCTTCCGGGACAGGGGGCTATGGCTACACCTTC. It yields the protein CASSPSGTGGYGYTF.